The clone carrying this T cell receptor beta chain was detected a few times. Unique molecular identifiers were incorporated into the prepared TCRbeta library. TCRdb used MiXCR to reprocess the PCR reads, holding one entry per CDR3 protein. The sample yields 200,000 to 300,000 distinct CDR3 sequences, around 12% seen once. This CDR3 has 16 residues. J was trimmed by 7 bases and V by 4 bases; bases with no gene match: 9. The V gene's germline CDR1 is SEHNR and CDR2 FQNEAQ (reference sequence). This record comes from a study of T-cell reconstitution after alpha-beta-depleted transplantation in children. The sample consisted of PBMCs from the stem cell graft donor, taken from the stem cell graft. The receptor was derived from a human donor who donated a stem cell graft to a child with acute lymphoblastic leukemia. The genes are TRBV7-9 and TRBJ1-4, with 10 positions matching TRBD1. The CDR3 reads CASSSLPGQGIEKLFF. The DNA of the CDR3 is TGTGCCAGCAGCTCTTTACCGGGACAGGGGATTGAAAAACTGTTTTTT. Variable domain in full (rest from reference TRBV7-9 and TRBJ1-4): DTGVSQNPRHKITKRGQNVTFRCDPISEHNRLYWYRQTLGQGPEFLTYFQNEAQLEKSRLLSDRFSAERPKGSFSTLEIQRTEQGDSAMYLCASSSLPGQGIEKLFFGSGTQLSVL.